This T cell receptor (beta chain) was identified during a study of Ad26.COV2.S vaccination and SARS-CoV-2 variants (dated by TCRdb to the early 2020s). Background for the entire study: Donors in the vaccine arm were drawn from COV1001, a phase I-IIa trial of Ad26.COV2.S in healthy adults that was multicentre, randomized, double-blind and placebo-controlled. Dosing of Ad26.COV2.S was intramuscular, at either 5x10^10 or 1x10^11 viral particles, delivered as one shot or as two shots spaced 56 days apart. Throughout the experiments and outcome assessment, investigators stayed blinded to trial group allocation. TCRbeta repertoire sequencing was used to assess the specificity and breadth of SARS-CoV-2-reactive T cell receptors after Ad26.COV2.S vaccination. Participants in the trial were split at random into five groups of five each, receiving low-dose or high-dose Ad26.COV2.S once or twice, or else placebo on both occasions. The TCR-sequenced set comprised about 32 samples: around 20 Ad26.COV2.S vaccine recipients, 5 placebo recipients and 8 SARS-CoV-2 convalescent individuals. Overall results and qualifications from the work: The authors noted that total T cell responses may have been underestimated by the TCR breadth and depth analyses. After vaccination, substantial breadth of spike-specific CD8+ and CD4+ T cell responses was reported. Comparable non-spike TCR breadth was observed between vaccine and placebo recipients, consistent with only spike being contained in the vaccine. The study was not powered to compare responses between vaccine doses or regimens. Spike-specific TCR breadth was higher in Ad26.COV2.S recipients than in placebo recipients (P = 0.0014).

Remarks on this clone: This clone's antigen is unknown. No base qualities exist here, and no much larger clone lies one base off it.

TCRbeta CDR3 regions were sequenced with the immunoSEQ Assay. After extraction, genomic DNA underwent amplification by bias-controlled multiplex PCR, followed by high-throughput sequencing. The authors' pipeline ran thus. To quantify the absolute abundance of every unique TCRbeta CDR3 region, sequences were collapsed and filtered. T cell fraction was estimated by normalization of TCRbeta template counts to usable DNA, with usable DNA being measured through amplification of reference genes present in all nucleated cells. Repertoire TCRs were annotated as SARS-CoV-2-specific by exact matching of V gene, CDR3 amino acid sequence and J gene to a known reactive TCR set. MIRA supplied the reference SARS-CoV-2 TCR set, which was filtered for enrichment in COVID-19-positive ImmuneCODE repertoires so that public or cross-reactive TCRs were removed. Using the MIRA antigens, annotated TCRs were further analysed by specific ORF or by position within an ORF. Breadth was defined as the number of annotated unique rearrangements divided by the total number of unique productive rearrangements, and depth was defined as the summed frequency of the annotated unique rearrangements. TCR breadth was compared between groups using two-sided Wilcoxon rank-sum tests. Sourced from immuneACCESS, this table was stored by TCRdb with only in-frame sequences that have V and J called. A share of the clones is absent; for the studies checked, an unresolved V gene accounts for under half, and the remainder has no known explanation. V and J calls and clone size are copied from that table; D and trimming were computed from the DNA. The table for this sample lists about 320,000 clones; just over 85% of them were counted only once. The top ten constitute under 2% of the sample.

Read against the paper, the sample's treatment or condition label means: around 19 received Ad26.COV2.S at low or high dose, single or two shots; 5 received placebo; per-sample allocation not given. Repertoires of vaccine and placebo recipients were sequenced from samples taken on day 63 after the first injection. In Cohort 1b, 20 to 25 adults aged 18-55 years were enrolled at a single site in Boston, USA, between 29 July and 7 August 2020. As a vaccine, Ad26.COV2.S was a replication-incompetent adenovirus type 26 vector that expressed a prefusion-stabilized SARS-CoV-2 spike protein derived from the original Wuhan strain. The material sequenced was peripheral blood, taken in a trial of Ad26.COV2.S vaccine versus placebo. This clonotype was sampled from a person aged 18-60 years who received the Ad26.COV2.S COVID-19 vaccine or a placebo.

The CDR3 is CASSQTGLNKETQYF. Read as DNA, the sequence is TGTGCCAGCAGCCAAACGGGACTAAACAAAGAGACCCAGTACTTC. The chain employs TRBV5-4 and TRBJ2-5; TRBD2 fits 7 bases in the junction. The CDR3 measures 15 amino acids from cysteine to phenylalanine. Only the CDR3 portion is preserved as DNA: 45 bases, with reading frame beginning at the first base. Trimming takes 4 bases off V and 3 bases off J; junction bases not matched to a gene: 9. The germline V gene (reference sequence) gives CDR1 as SGHNT and CDR2 as YYREEE.